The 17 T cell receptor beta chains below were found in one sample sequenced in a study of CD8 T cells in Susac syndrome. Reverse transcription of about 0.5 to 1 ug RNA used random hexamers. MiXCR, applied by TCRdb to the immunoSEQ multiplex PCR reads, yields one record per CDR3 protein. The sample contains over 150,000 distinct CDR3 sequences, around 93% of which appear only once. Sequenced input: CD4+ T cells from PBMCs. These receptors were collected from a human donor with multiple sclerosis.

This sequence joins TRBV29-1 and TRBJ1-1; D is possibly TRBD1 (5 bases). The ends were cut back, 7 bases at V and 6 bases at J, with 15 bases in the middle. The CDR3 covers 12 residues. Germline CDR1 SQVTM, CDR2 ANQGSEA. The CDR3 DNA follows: TGCAGCGCCACGGGGGGAAGGGCTGAAGCTTTCTTT. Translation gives CSATGGRAEAFF.

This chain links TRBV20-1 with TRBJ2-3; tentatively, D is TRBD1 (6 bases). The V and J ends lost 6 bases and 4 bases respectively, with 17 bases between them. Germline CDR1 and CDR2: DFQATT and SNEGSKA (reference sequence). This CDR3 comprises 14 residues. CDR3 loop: CSAPPARGPDTQYF. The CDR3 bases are TGCAGTGCCCCCCCGGCCAGGGGCCCAGATACGCAGTATTTT.

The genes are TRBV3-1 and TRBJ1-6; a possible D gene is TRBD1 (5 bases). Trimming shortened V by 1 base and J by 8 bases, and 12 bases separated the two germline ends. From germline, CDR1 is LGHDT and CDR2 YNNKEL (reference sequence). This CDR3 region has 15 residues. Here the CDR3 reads CASSQGAGRDSPLHF. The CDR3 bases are TGTGCCAGCAGCCAAGGGGCGGGGCGGGATTCACCCCTCCACTTT. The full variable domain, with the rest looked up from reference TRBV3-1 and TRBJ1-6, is DTAVSQTPKYLVTQMGNDKSIKCEQNLGHDTMYWYKQDSKKFLKIMFSYNNKELIINETVPNRFSPKSPDKAHLNLHINSLELGDSAVYFCASSQGAGRDSPLHFGNGTRLTVT.

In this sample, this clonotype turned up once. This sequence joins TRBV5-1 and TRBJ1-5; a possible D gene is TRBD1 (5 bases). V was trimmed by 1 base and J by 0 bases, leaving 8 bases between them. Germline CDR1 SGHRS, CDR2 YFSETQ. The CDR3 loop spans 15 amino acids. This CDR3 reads CASSLWGDSNQPQHF. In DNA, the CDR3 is TGCGCCAGCAGCTTGTGGGGGGATAGCAATCAGCCCCAGCATTTT.

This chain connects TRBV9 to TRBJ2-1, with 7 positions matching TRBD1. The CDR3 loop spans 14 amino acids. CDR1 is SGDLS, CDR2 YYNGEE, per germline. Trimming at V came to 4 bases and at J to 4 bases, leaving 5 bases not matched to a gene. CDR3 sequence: CASSTRTGYNEQFF. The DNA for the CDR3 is TGTGCCAGCAGCACAAGGACAGGTTACAATGAGCAGTTCTTC.

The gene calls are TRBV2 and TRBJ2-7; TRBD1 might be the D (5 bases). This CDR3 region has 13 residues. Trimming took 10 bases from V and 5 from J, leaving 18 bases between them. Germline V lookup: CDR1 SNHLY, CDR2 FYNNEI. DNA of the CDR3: TGTGCCACAACCCAGGGCAATTGGGACGAGCAGTACTTC. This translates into CATTQGNWDEQYF.

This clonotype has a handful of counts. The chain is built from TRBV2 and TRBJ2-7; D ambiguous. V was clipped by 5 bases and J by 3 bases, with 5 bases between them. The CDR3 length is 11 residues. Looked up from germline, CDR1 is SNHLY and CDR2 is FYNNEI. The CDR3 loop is CASSFLYEQYF. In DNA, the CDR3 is TGTGCCAGCAGTTTTCTCTACGAGCAGTACTTC.

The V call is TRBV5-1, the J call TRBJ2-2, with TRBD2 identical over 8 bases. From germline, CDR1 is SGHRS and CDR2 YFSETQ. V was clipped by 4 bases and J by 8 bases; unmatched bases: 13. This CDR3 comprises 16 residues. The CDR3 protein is CASSPGFAGGSGELFF. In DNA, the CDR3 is TGCGCCAGCAGCCCCGGGTTTGCGGGAGGCTCGGGGGAGCTGTTTTTT.

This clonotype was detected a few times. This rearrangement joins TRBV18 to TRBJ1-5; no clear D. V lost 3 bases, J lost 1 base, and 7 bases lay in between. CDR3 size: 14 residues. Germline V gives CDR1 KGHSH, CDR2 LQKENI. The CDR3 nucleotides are TGTGCCAGCTCACCCCTAGGAAGCAATCAGCCCCAGCATTTT. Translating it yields CASSPLGSNQPQHF. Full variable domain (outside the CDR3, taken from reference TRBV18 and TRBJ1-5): NAGVMQNPRHLVRRRGQEARLRCSPMKGHSHVYWYRQLPEEGLKFMVYLQKENIIDESGMPKERFSAEFPKEGPSILRIQQVVRGDSAAYFCASSPLGSNQPQHFGDGTRLSIL.

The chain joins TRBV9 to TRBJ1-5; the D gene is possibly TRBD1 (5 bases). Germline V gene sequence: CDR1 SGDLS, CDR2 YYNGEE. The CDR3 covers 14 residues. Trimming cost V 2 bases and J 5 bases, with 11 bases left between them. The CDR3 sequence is CASSVGGTDQPQHF. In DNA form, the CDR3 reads TGTGCCAGCAGCGTGGGGGGGACGGATCAGCCCCAGCATTTT.

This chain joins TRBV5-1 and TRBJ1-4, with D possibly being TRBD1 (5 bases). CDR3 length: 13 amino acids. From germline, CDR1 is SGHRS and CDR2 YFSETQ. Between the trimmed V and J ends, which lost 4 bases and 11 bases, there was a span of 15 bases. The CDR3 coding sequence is TGCGCCAGCAGCGGCGCGGAAGGGGAGAAACTGTTTTTT. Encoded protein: CASSGAEGEKLFF.

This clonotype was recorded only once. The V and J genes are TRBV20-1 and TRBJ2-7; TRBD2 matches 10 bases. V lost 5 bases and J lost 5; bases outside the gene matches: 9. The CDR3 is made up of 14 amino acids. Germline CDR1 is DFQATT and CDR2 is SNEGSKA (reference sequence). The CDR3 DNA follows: TGCAGTGCTCAGATCCTAGCGGGAGTTGACGAGCAGTACTTC. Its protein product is CSAQILAGVDEQYF.

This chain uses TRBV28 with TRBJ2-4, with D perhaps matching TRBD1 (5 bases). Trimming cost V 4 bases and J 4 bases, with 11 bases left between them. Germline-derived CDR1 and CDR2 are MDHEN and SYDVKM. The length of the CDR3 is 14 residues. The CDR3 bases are TGTGCCAGCAGTTCACCCGACAGAAAAAACATTCAGTACTTC. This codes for CASSSPDRKNIQYF.

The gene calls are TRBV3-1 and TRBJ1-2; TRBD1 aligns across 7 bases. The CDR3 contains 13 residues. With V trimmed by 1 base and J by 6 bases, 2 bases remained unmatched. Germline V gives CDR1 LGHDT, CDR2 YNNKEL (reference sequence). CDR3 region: CASSQAGGNGYTF. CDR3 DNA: TGTGCCAGCAGCCAAGCAGGGGGTAATGGCTACACCTTC.

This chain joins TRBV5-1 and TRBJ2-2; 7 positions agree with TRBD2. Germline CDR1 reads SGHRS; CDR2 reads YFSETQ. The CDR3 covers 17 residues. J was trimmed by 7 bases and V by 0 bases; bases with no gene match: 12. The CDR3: CASSLAGSAGALGELFF. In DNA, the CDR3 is TGCGCCAGCAGCTTGGCAGGTTCTGCGGGAGCACTCGGGGAGCTGTTTTTT.

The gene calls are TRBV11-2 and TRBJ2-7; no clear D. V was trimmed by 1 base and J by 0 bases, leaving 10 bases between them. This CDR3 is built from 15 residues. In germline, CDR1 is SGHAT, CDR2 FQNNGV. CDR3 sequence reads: CASSLVRSSSYEQYF. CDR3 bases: TGTGCCAGCAGCTTAGTCCGGAGTTCCTCCTACGAGCAGTACTTC.

The CDR3 DNA follows: TGTGCCAGCCGAGCACCGAACAGGGACGGCTACACCTTC. Translation: CASRAPNRDGYTF. This chain uses TRBV27 with TRBJ1-2; D is perhaps TRBD1 (6 bases). Per the germline V gene, CDR1 is MNHEY and CDR2 is SMNVEV (reference sequence). The CDR3 sequence is 13 residues long. Deletions cut 8 bases from V and 8 bases from J, with 18 bases between.